The clone carrying this TCR beta chain was seen a handful of times. The method was immunoSEQ multiplex PCR; TCRdb's version includes in-frame clones alone and lacks a portion of them. The sample records 30,000 to 45,000 clones, 74% being singletons. These data originate in a study of immune evolution from preneoplasia to lung adenocarcinoma. For the study at large: HLA loss of heterozygosity: 5.5% to 8.5% AIS, roughly 15% MIA, around 35% ADC, none AAH.

V lost 1 base to trimming and J lost 2 bases, with 5 bases between them. Looked up from germline, CDR1 is SEHNR and CDR2 is FQNEAQ (reference sequence). The CDR3 contains 13 residues. Sequencing was carried out using FFPE invasive lung adenocarcinoma tissue. This clonotype originated in a person in their 60s with lung adenocarcinoma. The chain employs TRBV7-9 and TRBJ1-1; D gene unclear. The CDR3 DNA reads TGTGCCAGCAGCTTAGAGCCAAACACTGAAGCTTTCTTT. Translation: CASSLEPNTEAFF.